This is a list of T cell receptor beta chains from one sample in a study of identical twins. TCRdb recomputed calls from the 5' RACE reads with MiXCR, one row per CDR3 protein. The profile shows about 790,000 distinct CDR3 sequences, roughly 20% of them singletons. The same data also contributed to another study, on T cells expressing NK-cell markers.

The sequenced sample consisted of PBMCs. The receptors were gathered from a woman aged 18-35 years in good health. Each CDR3 is given without its conserved first and last residue. Fields, in order: J gene, V gene, CDR3 protein.

j_call: TRBJ2-1; v_call: TRBV12-3/TRBV12-4; cdr3_aa: ASRSQLAGTNEQF
j_call: TRBJ2-1; v_call: TRBV29-1; cdr3_aa: SVMRNLRGFEQF
j_call: TRBJ2-3; v_call: TRBV20-1; cdr3_aa: SAWPGSRDTQY
j_call: TRBJ1-5; v_call: TRBV12-3/TRBV12-4; cdr3_aa: ASSLLGMQPQH
j_call: TRBJ2-5; v_call: TRBV6-2/TRBV6-3; cdr3_aa: ASSYREETQY
j_call: TRBJ1-1; v_call: TRBV25-1; cdr3_aa: ASSKSQGNTEAF
j_call: TRBJ2-1; v_call: TRBV7-7; cdr3_aa: ASSPTGQGYNEQF
j_call: TRBJ2-7; v_call: TRBV29-1; cdr3_aa: SVSSGGSYEQY
j_call: TRBJ1-3; v_call: TRBV27; cdr3_aa: ASSRVLSGNTIY
j_call: TRBJ2-1; v_call: TRBV20-1; cdr3_aa: SARSYNEQF
j_call: TRBJ2-2; v_call: TRBV27; cdr3_aa: ASRWGQGATGELF
j_call: TRBJ1-6; v_call: TRBV7-2; cdr3_aa: ASKEDFSPLH
j_call: TRBJ2-7; v_call: TRBV5-1; cdr3_aa: ASSLAGGREGEQY
j_call: TRBJ2-7; v_call: TRBV20-1; cdr3_aa: SARNRDRGNEQY
j_call: TRBJ2-1; v_call: TRBV6-2/TRBV6-3; cdr3_aa: ASSGGLATANEQF
j_call: TRBJ1-1; v_call: TRBV15; cdr3_aa: ATSRPSRQGLNTEAF
j_call: TRBJ2-1; v_call: TRBV20-1; cdr3_aa: SASSRTRGNEQF
j_call: TRBJ1-3; v_call: TRBV20-1; cdr3_aa: SARRGTTGNTIY
j_call: TRBJ1-1; v_call: TRBV12-3/TRBV12-4; cdr3_aa: ASARQVLEAF
j_call: TRBJ1-5; v_call: TRBV12-3/TRBV12-4; cdr3_aa: ASSRGGYNQPQH
j_call: TRBJ2-2; v_call: TRBV5-5; cdr3_aa: ASSFVLLSGELL
j_call: TRBJ2-2; v_call: TRBV27; cdr3_aa: ASRRLAANTGELF
j_call: TRBJ1-1; v_call: TRBV5-1; cdr3_aa: ASSQGTQNTEAF
j_call: TRBJ1-2; v_call: TRBV7-2; cdr3_aa: ASSLNYQGYT
j_call: TRBJ1-1; v_call: TRBV29-1; cdr3_aa: SVDRTGRTEAF
j_call: TRBJ2-2; v_call: TRBV20-1; cdr3_aa: SARARAGYTGELF
j_call: TRBJ1-5; v_call: TRBV6-2/TRBV6-3; cdr3_aa: ASSYVLGRGNQPQH
j_call: TRBJ2-3; v_call: TRBV11-2; cdr3_aa: ASSSGLAGGLRLNTQY